This T cell receptor beta chain was documented in a study of blood T cell repertoires in COVID-19. Authors' data handling: Nucleated cell number was recorded as an estimate derived from reference gene primer amplification. Sequencing used immunoSEQ multiplex PCR; TCRdb keeps in-frame clones, though not all of them. The V and J calls and clone size come from that table; D and trimming were worked out from the DNA. The table shows hundreds of thousands of clones, with 85% to 90% occurring only once. Cohort assignment relied on participant-reported clinical history. V gave up 4 bases and J gave up 7 bases; unmatched junction bases: 9. Looked up from germline, CDR1 is WNHNN and CDR2 is SYGVQD (reference sequence). The CDR3 runs to 15 residues.

What was sequenced was PBMCs or T cells enriched from blood (not recorded which). This sequence originates from a woman under 40 with acute COVID-19. The J gene is TRBJ2-1, the V gene TRBV10-1, with 8 bases identical to TRBD1. CDR3 in amino acids: CASSVASGGRNEQFF. The CDR3 bases are TGCGCCAGCAGTGTTGCTTCAGGGGGCAGGAATGAGCAGTTCTTC.